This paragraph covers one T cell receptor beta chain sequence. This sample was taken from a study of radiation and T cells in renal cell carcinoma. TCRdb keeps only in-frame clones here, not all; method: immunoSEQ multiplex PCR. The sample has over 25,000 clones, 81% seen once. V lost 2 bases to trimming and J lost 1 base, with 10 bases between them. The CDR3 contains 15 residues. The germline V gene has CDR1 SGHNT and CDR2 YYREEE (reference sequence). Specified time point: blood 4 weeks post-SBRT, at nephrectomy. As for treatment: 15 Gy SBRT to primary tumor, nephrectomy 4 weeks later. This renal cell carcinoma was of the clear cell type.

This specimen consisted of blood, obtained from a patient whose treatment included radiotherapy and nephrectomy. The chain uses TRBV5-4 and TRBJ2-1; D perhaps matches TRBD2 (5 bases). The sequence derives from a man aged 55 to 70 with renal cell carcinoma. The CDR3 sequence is CASSFAEGSYNEQFF. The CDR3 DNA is TGTGCCAGCAGCTTCGCAGAGGGTTCCTACAATGAGCAGTTCTTC.